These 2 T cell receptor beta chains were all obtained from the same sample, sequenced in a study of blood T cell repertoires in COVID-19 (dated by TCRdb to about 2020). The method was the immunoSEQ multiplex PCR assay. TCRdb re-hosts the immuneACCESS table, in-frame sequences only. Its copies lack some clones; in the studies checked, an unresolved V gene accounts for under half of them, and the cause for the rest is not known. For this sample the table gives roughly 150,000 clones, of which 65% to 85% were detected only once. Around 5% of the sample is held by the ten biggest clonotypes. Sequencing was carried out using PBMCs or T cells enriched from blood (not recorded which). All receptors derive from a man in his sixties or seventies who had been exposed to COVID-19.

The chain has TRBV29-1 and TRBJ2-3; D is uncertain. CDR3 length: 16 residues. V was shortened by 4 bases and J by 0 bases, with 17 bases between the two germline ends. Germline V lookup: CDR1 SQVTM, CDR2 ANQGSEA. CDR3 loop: CSVGILENLSTDTQYF. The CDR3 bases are TGCAGCGTTGGAATCCTAGAAAACTTAAGCACAGATACGCAGTATTTT.

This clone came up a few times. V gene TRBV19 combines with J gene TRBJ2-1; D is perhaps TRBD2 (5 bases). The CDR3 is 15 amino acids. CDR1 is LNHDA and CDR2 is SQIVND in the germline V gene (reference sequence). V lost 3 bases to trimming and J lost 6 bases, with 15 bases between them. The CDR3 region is CASSILLRGSNEQFF. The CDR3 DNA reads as TGTGCCAGTAGTATTCTGCTCAGAGGGTCCAATGAGCAGTTCTTC.